These 9 T cell receptor beta chains came from one sample sequenced in a study of T-cell reconstitution after alpha-beta-depleted transplantation in children. Unique molecular identifiers were incorporated during preparation of the TCRbeta library. One entry per CDR3 protein, called by TCRdb with MiXCR from the PCR reads. The sample yields 490,000 or so distinct CDR3 sequences, over 9.5% seen once. The source material was PBMCs, sampled before TCRalphabeta/CD19-depleted stem cell transplant. All receptors come from a child aged 2 to 10 with inherited bone marrow failure, due to receive a stem cell transplant.

This clonotype was seen ten or more times. The chain joins TRBV27 to TRBJ2-7; unclear D gene. V was pared by 5 bases and J by 4 bases, with 6 bases between. This CDR3 is 11 amino acids long. The germline V gene encodes CDR1 MNHEY and CDR2 SMNVEV (reference sequence). The CDR3 loop reads CASSDHYEQYF. The CDR3 nucleotides are TGTGCCAGCAGTGACCATTACGAGCAGTACTTC.

In its sample, this clonotype was seen many times. The chain has TRBV4-2 and TRBJ2-3; 12 positions match TRBD2. The CDR3 runs 16 residues. Germline values: CDR1 LGHNA, CDR2 YNFKEQ. The J segment lost 2 bases and the V segment lost 1 base, leaving 1 base of the junction unmatched. The CDR3 reads CASSQGTSGNTDTQYF. The CDR3 DNA reads as TGTGCCAGCAGCCAAGGGACTAGCGGGAACACAGATACGCAGTATTTT.

This clonotype occurred many times. The chain joins TRBV4-3 to TRBJ2-3, with D possibly matching TRBD2 (6 bases). V was shortened by 1 base and J by 1 base, with 9 bases between the two germline ends. The CDR3 is 15 amino acids. Germline loops: CDR1 LGHNA, CDR2 YSLEER. For the CDR3, the DNA is TGCGCCAGCAGCCAAGGGCGCGGGGGCACAGATACGCAGTATTTT. Translating gives CASSQGRGGTDTQYF.

The V and J genes are TRBV20-1 and TRBJ2-2; weak D call: TRBD2 (6 bases). With 4 bases removed from V and 4 bases from J, the gap between germline ends came to 19 bases. The CDR3 totals 16 residues. Germline CDR1 is DFQATT and CDR2 is SNEGSKA (reference sequence). The CDR3 loop is CSAKGSMGLSTGELFF. The CDR3 region has the DNA TGCAGTGCTAAGGGTTCCATGGGACTGAGCACCGGGGAGCTGTTTTTT.

Ten or more counts support this clonotype. The V and J genes are TRBV7-9 and TRBJ1-5; a weak D match, TRBD1 (6 bases). Per germline, CDR1 SEHNR and CDR2 FQNEAQ (reference sequence). Trimming removed 1 base from V and 7 bases from J, with 8 bases in between. CDR3 length equals 13 residues. DNA of the CDR3: TGTGCCAGCAGCTTAGGACAGGCACAGCCCCAGCATTTT. It specifies CASSLGQAQPQHF.

The table lists this clonotype with many counts. The chain combines TRBV20-1 with TRBJ2-1; 11 bases fit TRBD2. Per the germline V gene, CDR1 is DFQATT and CDR2 is SNEGSKA (reference sequence). The CDR3 has 13 residues. Losses at the gene ends were 1 base for V and 7 bases for J; bases not matched to a gene: 0. As DNA, the CDR3 is TGCAGTGCTAGAGGACTAGCGGGGAATGAGCAGTTCTTC. This sequence encodes CSARGLAGNEQFF.

In its sample, this clonotype was seen many times. This sequence joins TRBV12-3 or TRBV12-4 and TRBJ2-2, with D unclear. V shed 3 bases and J shed 1 base, with 6 bases lying between them. The CDR3 is 14 residues long. The CDR3 protein is CASSFLGNTGELFF. CDR3 DNA sequence: TGTGCCAGCAGTTTTTTGGGGAACACCGGGGAGCTGTTTTTT.

At least ten counts were recorded for this clonotype. The V and J genes are TRBV10-3 and TRBJ2-5; either TRBD1 or TRBD2 may fit D (5 bases each). The CDR3 spans 14 residues. V lost 4 bases, J lost 1 base, and 10 bases lay in between. Germline-derived CDR1 and CDR2 are ENHRY and SYGVKD. In nucleotides, the CDR3 is TGTGCCATCAGTGGGGGACGGACCCAAGAGACCCAGTACTTC. This gives the protein CAISGGRTQETQYF.

To note about this clonotype: A single base separates this from a much larger clone, so it may be a read error. V gene TRBV12-3 or TRBV12-4 combines with J gene TRBJ2-5; a possible D gene is TRBD2 (6 bases). The CDR3 contains 15 residues. V lost 7 bases and J 8 bases, leaving 23 bases between the germline ends. The CDR3: CASNPGPGEGDTQYF. In DNA form, the CDR3 reads TGTGCCAGCAACCCCGGCCCGGGAGAGGGAGATACCCAGTACTTC.